This entry concerns a single T cell receptor beta chain. As yet, its antigen is unknown. Authors of the study amplified TCR beta CDR3 regions from RNA transcripts. The primer set for the first-round RT-PCR of the TCR CDR3 was HTBI. TCRdb itself ran the multiplex PCR reads through MiXCR, one entry per CDR3 protein. The sample holds some 300,000 distinct CDR3 sequences, roughly an eighth seen once. The data were obtained in a study of T cells in Graves' hyperthyroidism and ophthalmopathy. Study outcomes and limitations: Expanded thyroid clonotypes (above 0.001) were mostly also found in blood.

CDR3 length: 16 amino acids. With 5 bases removed from V and 3 bases from J, the gap between germline ends came to 19 bases. Per germline, CDR1 SGHNT and CDR2 YYREEE (reference sequence). The sample consisted of blood. The chain links TRBV5-4 to TRBJ2-3; weak D call: TRBD2 (6 bases). The clonotype originates from a woman aged 40 to 50 with Graves' hyperthyroidism. The CDR3: CASRPRSGPGTDTQYF. The CDR3 coding sequence is TGTGCCAGCAGGCCCAGAAGCGGGCCCGGGACAGATACGCAGTATTTT.